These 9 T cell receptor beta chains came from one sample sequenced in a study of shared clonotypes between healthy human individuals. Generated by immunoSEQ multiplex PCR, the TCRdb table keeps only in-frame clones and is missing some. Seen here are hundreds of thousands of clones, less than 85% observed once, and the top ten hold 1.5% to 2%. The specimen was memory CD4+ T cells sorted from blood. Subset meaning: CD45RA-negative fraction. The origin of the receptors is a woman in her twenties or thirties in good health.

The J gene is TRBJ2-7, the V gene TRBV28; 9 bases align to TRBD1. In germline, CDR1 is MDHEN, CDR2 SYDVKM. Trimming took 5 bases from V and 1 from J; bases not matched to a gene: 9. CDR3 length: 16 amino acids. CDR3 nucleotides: TGTGCCAGCAGTAGCCCCCCGGGACAGGGTTCCTACGAGCAGTACTTC. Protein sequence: CASSSPPGQGSYEQYF.

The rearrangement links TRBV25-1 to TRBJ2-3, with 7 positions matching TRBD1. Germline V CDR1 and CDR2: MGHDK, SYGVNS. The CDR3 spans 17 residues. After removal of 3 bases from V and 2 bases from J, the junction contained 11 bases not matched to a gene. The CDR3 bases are TGTGCCAGCAGTGACTCCCGGGACAGAGCTGTCACAGATACGCAGTATTTT. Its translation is CASSDSRDRAVTDTQYF.

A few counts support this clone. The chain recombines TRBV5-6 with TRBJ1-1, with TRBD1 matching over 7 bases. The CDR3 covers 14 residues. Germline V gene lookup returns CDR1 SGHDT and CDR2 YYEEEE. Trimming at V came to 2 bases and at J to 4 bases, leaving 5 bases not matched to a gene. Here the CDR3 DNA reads TGTGCCAGCAGCTTCAATAGGGGGCTCACTGAAGCTTTCTTT. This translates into CASSFNRGLTEAFF.

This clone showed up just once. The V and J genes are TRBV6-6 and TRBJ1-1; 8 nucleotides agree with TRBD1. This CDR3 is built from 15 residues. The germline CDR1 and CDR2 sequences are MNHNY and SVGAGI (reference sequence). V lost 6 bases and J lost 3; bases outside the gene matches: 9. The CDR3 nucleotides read TGTGCCAGCAGCCCCTCGGACAGGGACTACACTGAAGCTTTCTTT. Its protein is CASSPSDRDYTEAFF.

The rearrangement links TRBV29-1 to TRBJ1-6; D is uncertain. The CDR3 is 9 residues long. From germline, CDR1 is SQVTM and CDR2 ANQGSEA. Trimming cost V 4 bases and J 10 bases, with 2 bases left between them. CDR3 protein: CSVGSPLHF. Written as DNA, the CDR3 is TGCAGCGTTGGCTCACCCCTCCACTTT.

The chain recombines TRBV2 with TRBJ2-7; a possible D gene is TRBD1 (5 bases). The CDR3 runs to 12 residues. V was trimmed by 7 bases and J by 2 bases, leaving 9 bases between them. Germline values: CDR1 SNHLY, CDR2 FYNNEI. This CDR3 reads CASNKGAYEQYF. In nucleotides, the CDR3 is TGTGCCAGCAACAAAGGGGCCTACGAGCAGTACTTC.

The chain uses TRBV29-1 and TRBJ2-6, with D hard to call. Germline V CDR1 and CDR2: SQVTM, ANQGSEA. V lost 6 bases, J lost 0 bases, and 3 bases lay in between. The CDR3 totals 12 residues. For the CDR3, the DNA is TGCAGCGTGTACTCTGGGGCCAACGTCCTGACTTTC. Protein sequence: CSVYSGANVLTF.

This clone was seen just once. The CDR3 DNA reads as TGTGCCAGCAGCCGACAGGACTCCTACGAGCAGTACTTC. This gives the protein CASSRQDSYEQYF. This rearrangement joins TRBV5-4 to TRBJ2-7; perhaps TRBD1 as D (6 bases). The CDR3 has 13 residues. Trimming stripped 4 bases from V and 0 bases from J, with 8 bases between. Germline CDR1 SGHNT, CDR2 YYREEE (reference sequence). Based on the CDR3 plus reference TRBV5-4 and TRBJ2-7, the full variable domain is ETGVTQSPTHLIKTRGQQVTLRCSSQSGHNTVSWYQQALGQGPQFIFQYYREEENGRGNFPPRFSGLQFPNYSSELNVNALELDDSALYLCASSRQDSYEQYFGPGTRLTVT.

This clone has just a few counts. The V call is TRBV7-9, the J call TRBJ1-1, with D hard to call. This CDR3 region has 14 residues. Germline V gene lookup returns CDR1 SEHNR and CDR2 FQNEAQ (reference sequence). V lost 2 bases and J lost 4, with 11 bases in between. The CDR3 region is CASSLKVDSTEAFF. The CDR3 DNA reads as TGTGCCAGCAGCTTAAAGGTGGATTCCACTGAAGCTTTCTTT.